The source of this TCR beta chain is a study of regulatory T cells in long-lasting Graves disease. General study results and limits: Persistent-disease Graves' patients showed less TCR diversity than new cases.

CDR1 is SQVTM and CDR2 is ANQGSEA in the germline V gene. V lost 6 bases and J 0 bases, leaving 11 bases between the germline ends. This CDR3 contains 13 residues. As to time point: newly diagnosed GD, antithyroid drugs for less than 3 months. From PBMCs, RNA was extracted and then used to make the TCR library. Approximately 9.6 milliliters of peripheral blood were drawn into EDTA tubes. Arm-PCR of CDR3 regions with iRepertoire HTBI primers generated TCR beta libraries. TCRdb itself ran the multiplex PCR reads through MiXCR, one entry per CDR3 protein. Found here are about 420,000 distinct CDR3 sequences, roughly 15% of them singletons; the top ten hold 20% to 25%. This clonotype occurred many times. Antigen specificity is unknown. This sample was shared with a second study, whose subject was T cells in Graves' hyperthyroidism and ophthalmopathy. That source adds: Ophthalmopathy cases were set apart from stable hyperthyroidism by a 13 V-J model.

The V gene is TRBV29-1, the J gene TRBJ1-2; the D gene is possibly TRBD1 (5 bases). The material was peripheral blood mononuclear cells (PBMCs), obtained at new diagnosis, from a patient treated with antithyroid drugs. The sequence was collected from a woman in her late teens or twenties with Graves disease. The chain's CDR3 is CSVQKQANYGYTF. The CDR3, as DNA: TGCAGCGTCCAAAAACAGGCTAACTATGGCTACACCTTC.